Sequencing of this T cell receptor (beta chain) was carried out in a study of T cells in tumors after PD-1 blockade. Turning to the study itself: Each patient got pembrolizumab 200 mg every 3 weeks or cemiplimab 350 mg every 2 weeks.

A few counts support this clone. Clones were read by immunoSEQ multiplex PCR, and TCRdb kept only the in-frame ones, dropping some. The sample includes some 20,000 clones, roughly 80% of them seen just once. The germline V gene encodes CDR1 SGHRS and CDR2 YFSETQ. This CDR3 region has 15 residues. Trimming removed 5 bases from V and 7 bases from J; junction bases left unmatched: 12. The input for sequencing was PBMCs, taken after anti-PD-1 therapy. This receptor was obtained from a human donor with advanced basal cell or squamous cell carcinoma (not recorded which). The V gene is TRBV5-1, the J gene TRBJ1-2; 9 bases fit TRBD1. CDR3 coding DNA: TGCGCCAGCAGGGTCAGAACAGGGGGCGAGGGTGGCTACACCTTC. Its protein is CASRVRTGGEGGYTF.